This T cell receptor (beta chain) came from a study of blood T cell repertoires in COVID-19 (dated by TCRdb to 2018 to 2021). For the wider study: Collaborator samples came from the United States, Italy and Spain and covered acute and convalescent phases of COVID-19. Samples came from the ongoing ImmuneRACE study (first 160 participants) plus 1,254 subjects from 6 global collaborators. A de-identified subject ID, COVID-19 status, age in years and sex were almost always included in the sample metadata. The material from the prospective study consisted of cDNA or gDNA derived from T cells, B-cell-depleted T cells, or PBMCs. The repertoires were released in a freely available public database intended as a resource for research on the immune response to SARS-CoV-2. Where available, HLA class I and class II types were obtained from metadata supplied by the sample provider rather than from assay-based typing. Subjects who had been exposed to COVID-19, were actively infected with it, or had recovered from it provided the deeply sampled blood TCRbeta repertoires that made up the dataset.

In regard to this clone: The specificity of this receptor is unknown. No much larger clone exists at a distance of one base, and base qualities are not known.

Points the paper makes about the study in general: How much clinical and demographic metadata was included differed by source and by participant, and the metadata was provided uncurated.

Enrolling through a virtual design, the prospective study's participants ranged in age from roughly 18 to 95 years and lived across 24 United States geographic areas. To assign participants to cohorts, the prospective study relied on clinical history that participants themselves reported in a screening survey and a study questionnaire. Recovered participants in ImmuneRACE Cohort 3 were defined as having two consecutive negative NP/OP PCR tests, clearance from a healthcare professional, or resolution of symptoms. In the prospective study, mobile phlebotomists collected whole blood, serum and a nasopharyngeal or oropharyngeal swab from each participant. Over a roughly 2-month period, participants in the prospective study had the option of providing additional blood draws and questionnaires. Prospective study blood samples were shipped either frozen or at room temperature before DNA extraction. TCRbeta CDR3 regions were amplified from genomic DNA using the immunoSEQ Assay, a bias-controlled multiplex PCR. Per the original workflow: The number of nucleated cells in each sample was estimated from the amplification of reference gene primers within the assay. To quantify the absolute abundance of each unique TCRbeta CDR3 rearrangement, sequence reads were collapsed and filtered. For each sample, productive Simpson clonality was calculated as the square root of Simpson's diversity index over productive rearrangements. TCRdb carries this immuneACCESS record with in-frame sequences only. Its versions omit some clonotypes, under half of them owing to an unresolved V gene in the studies checked, with the rest unexplained. V, J and clone size were drawn from that table, and D and trimming were deduced from the DNA. The sample table holds 400,000 or so clones, of which about 90% were seen once. The ten largest clones add up to about 0.6% of the sample.

Based on the germline V gene (reference sequence), the CDR1 and CDR2 sequences are LNHDA and SQIVND. CDR3 length: 15 amino acids, cysteine to phenylalanine. The read is trimmed to its CDR3 DNA, 45 bases read in frame from base 1. Relative to germline, V is 4 bases shorter and J is 4 bases shorter, with 17 bases between their ends. This chain joins TRBV19 to TRBJ2-7; the D gene remains uncertain. Sequencing was carried out using PBMCs or T cells enriched from blood (not recorded which). This TCR derives from a man aged 18 to 30 who had recovered from COVID-19. The CDR3 corresponds to CASSTVTDIPYEQYF. The nucleotides are TGTGCCAGTAGTACCGTTACAGATATCCCTTACGAGCAGTACTTC.